Below, one T cell receptor (beta chain) is given with its context. The data originate from a study of human T cells and chemical hapten exposure. The time point here: patch test 3, about 24 weeks after DPC sensitization. Treatment described: therapeutic diphenylcyclopropenone sensitization with weekly scalp DPC. TCRdb analysed the RACE reads with MiXCR anew, one entry per CDR3 protein. The profile covers 90,000 to 110,000 distinct CDR3 sequences, with around 35% appearing a single time and approximately 3% taken by the ten largest. This receptor was obtained from a middle-aged man with alopecia areata. Some clones in this sample may be carry-over from other donors' samples. Specimen: whole blood, collected in connection with sensitization to the hapten diphenylcyclopropenone (DPC).

The CDR3 bases are TGTGCCAGCAGCCGCGCGGGCGGGGGGAACGAGCAGTACTTC. It specifies CASSRAGGGNEQYF. J is TRBJ2-7 and V is TRBV7-8; TRBD2 agrees at 8 bases. The germline V gene encodes CDR1 SGHVS and CDR2 FQNEAQ. Trimming cost V 5 bases and J 5 bases; bases outside gene matches: 8. The CDR3 runs 14 residues.